This TCR beta chain was recovered during a study of T cell responses to AZD1222 COVID-19 vaccine. The germline V and J ends were trimmed by 4 bases and 8 bases, with 15 bases remaining between them. The CDR3 spans 15 residues. Germline loops: CDR1 SGHVS, CDR2 FQNEAQ. Libraries were prepared by immunoSEQ multiplex PCR; TCRdb keeps only in-frame clonotypes and omits some of them. The sample consists of some 45,000 clones, 90% of them appearing once. With regard to this clone: Its target is not known.

Study results and limitations: Spike-specific TCR depth and breadth grew after two AZD1222 doses. Clonal diversity was possibly underestimated, and the donors were mostly white British, with more females.

The clonotype originates from an adult who received the AZD1222 COVID-19 vaccine. The sequenced sample was peripheral blood, obtained 28 days after the second AZD1222 dose. The V gene is TRBV7-8, the J gene TRBJ1-6; a possible D gene is TRBD1 (5 bases). CDR3 in DNA: TGTGCCAGCAGCTACTCCGGGACCAGAGATTCACCCCTCCACTTT. Translation gives CASSYSGTRDSPLHF.